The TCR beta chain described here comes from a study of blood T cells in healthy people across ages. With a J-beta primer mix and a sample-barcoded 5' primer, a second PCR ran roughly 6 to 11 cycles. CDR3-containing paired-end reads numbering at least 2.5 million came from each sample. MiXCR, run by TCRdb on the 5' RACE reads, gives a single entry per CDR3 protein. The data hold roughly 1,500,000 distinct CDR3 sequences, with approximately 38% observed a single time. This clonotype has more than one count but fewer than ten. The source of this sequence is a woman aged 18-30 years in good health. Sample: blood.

CDR3 amino acids: CASKPSDGAYTGELFF. The CDR3 DNA reads as TGTGCCAGTAAGCCAAGTGATGGGGCGTACACCGGGGAGCTGTTTTTT. The V gene is TRBV3-1, the J gene TRBJ2-2; possible D gene TRBD1, 5 bases. Germline-derived CDR1 and CDR2 are LGHDT and YNNKEL (reference sequence). Trimming removed 9 bases from V and 3 bases from J, with 20 bases in between. CDR3 size: 16 residues.